The 20 T cell receptor beta chains below were found in one sample sequenced in a study of cytomegalovirus exposure and HLA in healthy donors. Sequencing used immunoSEQ multiplex PCR; TCRdb keeps in-frame clones, though not all of them. The sample lists over 150,000 clones, about 86% seen once, with roughly 5.7% in the top ten. Sample: PBMCs. These receptors came from a woman aged 30 to 39 in good health and CMV-seronegative.

The genes are TRBV7-9 and TRBJ2-7; possibly TRBD2 for D (6 bases). The V gene lost 4 bases and the J gene lost 1 base, with 11 bases spanning the gap. The length of the CDR3 is 14 residues. In germline, CDR1 is SEHNR, CDR2 FQNEAQ (reference sequence). In DNA form, the CDR3 reads TGTGCCAGCAGCTGGAGGGGACGGTCCTACGAGCAGTACTTC. It is translated as CASSWRGRSYEQYF.

This CDR3 reads CAISEGRINYGYTF. In DNA, the CDR3 is TGTGCCATCAGTGAGGGCAGAATAAACTATGGCTACACCTTC. The chain recombines TRBV10-3 with TRBJ1-2; D is unresolved. In germline, CDR1 is ENHRY, CDR2 SYGVKD. The V end was cut by 2 bases, the J end by 2 bases, with 9 bases between. The CDR3 is 14 amino acids.

The rearrangement joins TRBV21-1 to TRBJ1-2. TRBV21-1 is tagged as a pseudogene. This CDR3 is built from 14 residues. CDR3 nucleotides: TGTGCCAGCAGCAAACAGAGGGTTAACTATGGCTACACCTTC. Amino acid sequence: CASSKQRVNYGYTF.

This clone was seen a single time. The rearrangement links TRBV9 to TRBJ1-6; a weak D match, TRBD1 (6 bases). The CDR3 has 16 amino acids. Germline CDR1 SGDLS, CDR2 YYNGEE. V gave up 3 bases and J gave up 4 bases, with 14 bases separating them. The chain's CDR3 is CASSAPGQNYNSPLHF. The CDR3 bases are TGTGCCAGCAGCGCCCCCGGACAGAATTATAATTCACCCCTCCACTTT.

This rearrangement joins TRBV2 to TRBJ2-2; 9 nucleotides match TRBD2. With 6 bases clipped from V and 4 bases from J, the junction kept 9 bases outside the gene matches. Germline assignment: CDR1 SNHLY and CDR2 FYNNEI. The CDR3 sequence is 16 residues long. The chain's CDR3 is CASRESGRSGTGELFF. The DNA for the CDR3 is TGTGCCAGCAGGGAGAGCGGGAGGTCGGGCACCGGGGAGCTGTTTTTT.

V and J are TRBV28 and TRBJ2-1; TRBD2 aligns across 7 bases. This CDR3 has 15 residues. Germline CDR1 reads MDHEN; CDR2 reads SYDVKM. V trimming: 3 bases; J trimming: 3 bases; junction bases outside the gene matches: 5. CDR3 bases: TGTGCCAGCAGTTTGGGGGGGGTCAACTACAATGAGCAGTTCTTC. The encoded protein is CASSLGGVNYNEQFF.

DNA of the CDR3: TGTGCCAGCAGTTCCGGGCTCTTTGGGGATCAGCCCCAGCATTTT. Amino acid sequence: CASSSGLFGDQPQHF. The V and J genes are TRBV7-9 and TRBJ1-5, with D unclear. Trimming removed 6 bases from V and 5 bases from J, with 17 bases in between. Germline-derived CDR1 and CDR2 are SEHNR and FQNEAQ (reference sequence). CDR3 length: 15 residues. The entire variable domain, with the rest obtained from reference TRBV7-9 and TRBJ1-5, is as follows: DTGVSQNPRHKITKRGQNVTFRCDPISEHNRLYWYRQTLGQGPEFLTYFQNEAQLEKSRLLSDRFSAERPKGSFSTLEIQRTEQGDSAMYLCASSSGLFGDQPQHFGDGTRLSIL.

The chain is built from TRBV4-3 and TRBJ2-1; 8 bases align to TRBD2. CDR3 size: 16 residues. Germline CDR1 is LGHNA and CDR2 is YSLEER. V lost 0 bases, J lost 7 bases, and 8 bases stayed unmatched. CDR3 in DNA: TGCGCCAGCAGCCAAGAGATCGGGAGGGCCCAAAATGAGCAGTTCTTC. As protein: CASSQEIGRAQNEQFF.

The V call is TRBV11-3, the J call TRBJ1-1; D uncertain. Germline values: CDR1 SGHNT, CDR2 YENEEA. The V end lost 2 bases, the J end lost 0 bases, and 7 bases lay between the germline ends. This CDR3 region has 14 residues. CDR3 DNA: TGTGCCAGCAGCTTAAACAGCCTGAACACTGAAGCTTTCTTT. Its protein is CASSLNSLNTEAFF.

The rearrangement joins TRBV19 to TRBJ2-5, with 7 bases identical to TRBD1. Germline lookup yields CDR1 LNHDA and CDR2 SQIVND (reference sequence). V lost 5 bases to trimming and J lost 3 bases; unmatched junction nucleotides: 3. This CDR3 spans 13 amino acids. The CDR3 reads CASSSGQKETQYF. The CDR3 DNA sequence: TGTGCCAGTAGTTCGGGACAGAAAGAGACCCAGTACTTC. The whole variable domain, remainder taken from reference TRBV19 and TRBJ2-5, is DGGITQSPKYLFRKEGQNVTLSCEQNLNHDAMYWYRQDPGQGLRLIYYSQIVNDFQKGDIAEGYSVSREKKESFPLTVTSAQKNPTAFYLCASSSGQKETQYFGPGTRLLVL.

The genes are TRBV4-1 and TRBJ1-5, with D unresolved. The CDR3 sequence is 15 residues long. Germline values: CDR1 MGHRA, CDR2 YSYEKL. The V and J ends lost 2 bases and 2 bases respectively, with 10 bases between them. DNA for the CDR3: TGCGCCAGCAGCCAATTCTCAACAGGCAATCAGCCCCAGCATTTT. The encoded protein is CASSQFSTGNQPQHF.

V gene TRBV5-1 combines with J gene TRBJ1-1; D perhaps matches TRBD1 (6 bases). CDR1 and CDR2 (germline): SGHRS, YFSETQ. Trimming left V 1 base short and J 0 bases short, with 7 bases between. The CDR3 runs 14 residues. The CDR3, as DNA: TGCGCCAGCAGCTTGACAGGGCTGAACACTGAAGCTTTCTTT. Encoded protein: CASSLTGLNTEAFF.

Comments on this clone: Other DNA sequences in the sample encode the same CDR3. The rearrangement uses TRBV19 and TRBJ2-7, with 9 bases aligning to TRBD1. The V gene end was trimmed by 3 bases and the J gene end by 2 bases; junction bases not matched to a gene: 5. This CDR3 is 15 amino acids long. CDR1 is LNHDA and CDR2 is SQIVND in the germline V gene (reference sequence). CDR3 sequence: CASSMGQGPTYEQYF. CDR3 DNA: TGTGCCAGTAGTATGGGACAGGGACCCACCTACGAGCAGTACTTC.

This chain uses TRBV7-2 with TRBJ1-3; the D is unclear. This CDR3 has 16 residues. V was pared by 5 bases and J by 0 bases, with 14 bases between. The germline CDR1 and CDR2 sequences are SGHTA and FQGNSA. CDR3 in amino acids: CASSPGGPRSGNTIYF. The DNA for the CDR3 is TGTGCCAGCAGCCCAGGAGGGCCGCGCTCTGGAAACACCATATATTTT.

The chain joins TRBV18 to TRBJ2-2; no definite D call. The V gene lost 5 bases and the J gene lost 3 bases, with 7 bases spanning the gap. Germline CDR1 is KGHSH and CDR2 is LQKENI. The CDR3 runs to 13 residues. CDR3 region: CASSARDTGELFF. The CDR3 DNA follows: TGTGCCAGCTCAGCCCGGGACACCGGGGAGCTGTTTTTT.

V usage is TRBV4-1 and J usage is TRBJ1-1; D possibly corresponds to TRBD1 (5 bases). Germline CDR1 MGHRA, CDR2 YSYEKL. There are 19 residues in the CDR3. The germline V and J ends were trimmed by 0 bases and 0 bases, with 20 bases remaining between them. This chain's CDR3 is CASSQEVGGTSRMNTEAFF. CDR3 DNA sequence: TGCGCCAGCAGCCAAGAGGTGGGGGGAACAAGCCGAATGAACACTGAAGCTTTCTTT.

As DNA, the CDR3 is TGTGCCAGCAGCTTAATTAGTAGCCGGGAGACCCAGTACTTC. It translates to CASSLISSRETQYF. V gene TRBV7-9 combines with J gene TRBJ2-5; no definite D call. Germline CDR1 is SEHNR and CDR2 is FQNEAQ (reference sequence). This CDR3 has 14 amino acids. V gave up 2 bases and J gave up 5 bases, with 12 bases separating them.

The chain couples TRBV18 to TRBJ1-4; D gene uncertain. Trimming pared 3 bases from V and 8 bases from J, leaving 16 bases between. Germline CDR1 KGHSH, CDR2 LQKENI. The CDR3 is made up of 15 amino acids. This CDR3 is CASSPRTALGEKLFF. As DNA, the CDR3 is TGTGCCAGCTCACCCCGGACTGCCCTGGGGGAAAAACTGTTTTTT.

The CDR3 DNA follows: TGTGCCAGCAGCCAAGTCAGCGGGAGGACGAATGAGCAGTTCTTC. The encoded protein is CASSQVSGRTNEQFF. The chain carries TRBV4-2 and TRBJ2-1; the match to TRBD2 covers 9 bases. V lost 1 base, J lost 7 bases, and 5 bases stayed unmatched. This CDR3 spans 15 amino acids. The germline V gene encodes CDR1 LGHNA and CDR2 YNFKEQ.

This clone came up once. The chain is built from TRBV5-5 and TRBJ1-1; D perhaps matches TRBD1 (6 bases). The V end was cut by 0 bases, the J end by 2 bases, with 11 bases between. Germline values: CDR1 SGHKS, CDR2 YYEKEE (reference sequence). CDR3 length: 15 amino acids. The CDR3 region has the DNA TGTGCCAGCAGCTTGGTGGACAGAACAAACACTGAAGCTTTCTTT. This codes for CASSLVDRTNTEAFF.